This TCR beta chain is from a study of blood T cell repertoires in COVID-19. At the level of the study: Sites in the United States, Italy and Spain provided acute and convalescent COVID-19 samples. PBMCs, B-cell-depleted T cells, or T cells provided the cDNA or gDNA that made up the material.

The CDR3 runs to 15 residues. The protocol was immunoSEQ multiplex PCR, while the TCRdb copy is restricted to in-frame clones and leaves out a portion. The table includes under 200,000 clones, around 74% detected once. This receptor was taken from a man between 65 and 85 years old with acute or convalescent COVID-19. The chain couples TRBV21-1 to TRBJ1-1; the table calls TRBD1, which could not be checked here. TRBV21-1 is a known pseudogene. What was sequenced was peripheral blood. Here the CDR3 reads CASSKGGPRGTEAFF. The DNA for the CDR3 is TGTGCCAGCAGCAAAGGGGGGCCGAGGGGCACTGAAGCTTTCTTT.